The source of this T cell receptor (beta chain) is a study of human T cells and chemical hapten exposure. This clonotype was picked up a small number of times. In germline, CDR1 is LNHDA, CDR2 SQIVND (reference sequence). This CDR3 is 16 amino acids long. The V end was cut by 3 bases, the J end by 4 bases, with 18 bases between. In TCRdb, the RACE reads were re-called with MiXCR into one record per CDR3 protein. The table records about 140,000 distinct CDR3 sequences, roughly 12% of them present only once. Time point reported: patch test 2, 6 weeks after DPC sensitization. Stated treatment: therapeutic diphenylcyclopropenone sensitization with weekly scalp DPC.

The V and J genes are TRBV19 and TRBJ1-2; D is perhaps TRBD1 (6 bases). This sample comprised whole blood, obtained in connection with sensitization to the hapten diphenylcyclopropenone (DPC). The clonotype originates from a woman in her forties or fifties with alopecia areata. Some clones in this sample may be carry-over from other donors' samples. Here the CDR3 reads CASSIPTGGVGYGYTF. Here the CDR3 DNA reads TGTGCCAGTAGTATTCCCACGGGGGGCGTTGGCTATGGCTACACCTTC.